The 11 T cell receptor beta chains listed next were all sequenced from one sample in a study of Ad26.COV2.S vaccination and SARS-CoV-2 variants. Treatment here: about 20 received Ad26.COV2.S at low or high dose, single or two shots; 5 received placebo; per-sample allocation not given. Day 63 following the first vaccine or placebo injection was when the samples were taken. Assay: immunoSEQ multiplex PCR; the TCRdb copy retains only in-frame clones and omits some. Here the sample spans around 340,000 clones, 85% to 90% being singletons. The material was peripheral blood, obtained in a trial of Ad26.COV2.S vaccine versus placebo. Every receptor here comes from a person aged 18-60 years who received the Ad26.COV2.S COVID-19 vaccine or a placebo.

This clone was seen only a few times. The chain combines TRBV28 with TRBJ1-5; D is ambiguous. Germline V gene sequence: CDR1 MDHEN, CDR2 SYDVKM. With 7 bases removed from V and 0 bases from J, the gap between germline ends came to 16 bases. This CDR3 has 16 residues. The CDR3, as DNA: TGTGCCAGCAAGAAGGGAATGTTGAATAGCAATCAGCCCCAGCATTTT. Translated: CASKKGMLNSNQPQHF.

The V gene is TRBV6-6, the J gene TRBJ2-3, with 8 bases identical to TRBD1. The CDR3 is 15 residues long. V trimming: 5 bases; J trimming: 4 bases; junction bases outside the gene matches: 8. Germline assignment: CDR1 MNHNY and CDR2 SVGAGI (reference sequence). The CDR3 nucleotides read TGTGCCAGCAGTCCCCCAGGGGGCAAGGCAGATACGCAGTATTTT. Encoded protein: CASSPPGGKADTQYF.

The chain uses TRBV24-1 and TRBJ2-3, with 8 bases aligning to TRBD1. The germline V gene has CDR1 KGHDR and CDR2 SFDVKD. The junction had 15 bases not matched to a gene; V was cut back by 5 bases and J by 6 bases. The CDR3 spans 17 residues. CDR3 residues: CATSVVVGQGVLDTQYF. The CDR3 region has the DNA TGTGCCACCAGTGTCGTCGTCGGACAGGGCGTTTTGGATACGCAGTATTTT.

The genes are TRBV5-6 and TRBJ2-7, with no clear D. The CDR3 is made up of 13 amino acids. Trimming took off 3 bases at V and 7 bases at J, with 14 bases between the two ends. CDR1 and CDR2 (germline): SGHDT, YYEEEE. CDR3 nucleotide sequence: TGTGCCAGCAGCTGGCGACCAGCGAGAGAGCAGTACTTC. Its translation is CASSWRPAREQYF.

This sequence joins TRBV5-1 and TRBJ2-1; TRBD2 matches at 13 bases. V gave up 0 bases and J gave up 8 bases; unmatched junction bases: 2. The CDR3 length is 15 residues. Germline V CDR1 and CDR2: SGHRS, YFSETQ. The CDR3 here is CASSLGLAGGHEQFF. The CDR3 DNA is TGCGCCAGCAGCTTGGGACTAGCGGGAGGCCATGAGCAGTTCTTC.

This clone was found a few times. This chain connects TRBV9 to TRBJ2-2, with TRBD1 as a possible D gene (6 bases). Per the germline V gene, CDR1 is SGDLS and CDR2 is YYNGEE. The ends were cut back, 3 bases at V and 3 bases at J, with 9 bases in the middle. The CDR3 has 14 residues. The CDR3 DNA sequence: TGTGCCAGCAGCGGAGGACAGCACACCGGGGAGCTGTTTTTT. This gives the protein CASSGGQHTGELFF.

V is TRBV6-2 or TRBV6-3 and J is TRBJ2-1, with D tentatively TRBD1 (6 bases). Germline assignment: CDR1 MNHEY and CDR2 SVGEGT. V dropped 6 bases and J dropped 9 bases, with 21 bases sitting between them. There are 15 residues in the CDR3. For the CDR3, the DNA is TGTGCCAGCAGCTATACAGGGATCAGTAGGTTTGAGCAGTTCTTC. It is translated as CASSYTGISRFEQFF.

This clone was seen only a few times. The rearrangement uses TRBV3-1 (or the pseudogene TRBV3-2) and TRBJ1-2, with D possibly matching TRBD1 (5 bases). CDR1 and CDR2 from the germline V gene are LGHDT and YNNKEL (reference sequence). Trimming cost V 1 base and J 11 bases, with 20 bases left between them. CDR3 length: 15 amino acids. This CDR3 reads CASSQAQGVSIRYTF. DNA for the CDR3: TGTGCCAGCAGCCAAGCTCAGGGTGTTTCCATACGATACACCTTC.

The chain uses TRBV7-9 and TRBJ1-2; possible D gene TRBD1, 6 bases. V lost 5 bases and J lost 2, with 15 bases in between. Germline lookup yields CDR1 SEHNR and CDR2 FQNEAQ (reference sequence). The CDR3 extends over 15 amino acids. The CDR3, as DNA: TGTGCCAGCAGCGCTCAGACAGGAGGCAACTATGGCTACACCTTC. This translates into CASSAQTGGNYGYTF.

The chain combines TRBV6-1 with TRBJ1-2; 8 bases are a match to TRBD1. Looked up from germline, CDR1 is MNHNS and CDR2 is SASEGT. This CDR3 has 16 residues. The trim removed 2 bases at V and 4 bases at J, leaving 9 bases unmatched. The CDR3 DNA is TGTGCCAGCAGTGAACGGGGTCAGGGGGCGTTCTATGGCTACACCTTC. Translation: CASSERGQGAFYGYTF.

The rearrangement uses TRBV7-9 and TRBJ2-3, with TRBD1 matching 8 bases. V shed 2 bases and J 4 bases; nucleotides not matched to a gene: 8. The CDR3 has 16 amino acids. Germline V lookup: CDR1 SEHNR, CDR2 FQNEAQ (reference sequence). The CDR3: CASSLSGQGRADTQYF. The DNA for the CDR3 is TGTGCCAGCAGCTTAAGCGGACAGGGACGGGCAGATACGCAGTATTTT.